This note documents a single TCR beta chain sequence. Its antigen remains unknown. This entry comes from a study of cytotoxic CD8 clonotypes in ibrutinib-treated CLL. On the study more broadly: Response samples were drawn at a median of about eleven months of treatment, range 6 to 36. Mean values per sample were 260,000 or so productive templates and 94,082 productive rearrangements. Study-level points and caveats: Researchers report that baseline clonality outpaced age-matched healthy donors and tracked circulating CD8+ T-cell counts.

Sequencing was performed with immunoSEQ multiplex PCR; in TCRdb, only in-frame clones are kept and a portion is missing. The data contain around 140,000 clones, 60% to 85% of them singletons. There are 16 residues in the CDR3. The V gene end was trimmed by 1 base and the J gene end by 10 bases; junction bases not matched to a gene: 9. Germline loops: CDR1 MGHDK, CDR2 SYGVNS. The chain carries TRBV25-1 and TRBJ2-1; 11 bases are shared with TRBD2. Sequencing used PBMCs, obtained after 24 months of ibrutinib treatment. This TCR came from a human donor with chronic lymphocytic leukemia. This CDR3 reads CASSESGLAGGWEQFF. The CDR3 nucleotides read TGTGCCAGCAGTGAATCGGGGCTAGCGGGAGGATGGGAGCAGTTCTTC. Complete variable domain (other parts from reference TRBV25-1 and TRBJ2-1): EADIYQTPRYLVIGTGKKITLECSQTMGHDKMYWYQQDPGMELHLIHYSYGVNSTEKGDLSSESTVSRIRTEHFPLTLESARPSHTSQYLCASSESGLAGGWEQFFGPGTRLTVL.